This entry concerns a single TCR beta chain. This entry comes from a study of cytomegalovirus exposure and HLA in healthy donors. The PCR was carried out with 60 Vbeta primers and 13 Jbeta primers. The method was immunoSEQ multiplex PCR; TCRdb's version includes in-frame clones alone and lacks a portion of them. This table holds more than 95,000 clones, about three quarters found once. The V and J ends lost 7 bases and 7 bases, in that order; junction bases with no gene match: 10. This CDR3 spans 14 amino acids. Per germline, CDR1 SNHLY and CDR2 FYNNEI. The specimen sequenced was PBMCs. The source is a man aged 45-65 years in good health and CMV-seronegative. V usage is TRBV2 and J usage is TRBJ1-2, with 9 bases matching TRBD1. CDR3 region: CASTSQQGARGYTF. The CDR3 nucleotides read TGTGCCAGCACCTCCCAACAGGGGGCGCGTGGCTACACCTTC.